These 30 T cell receptor beta chains were sequenced from one sample in a study of cytomegalovirus exposure and HLA in healthy donors. The PCR made use of 60 Vbeta and 13 Jbeta primers. Measured with immunoSEQ multiplex PCR; TCRdb has only the in-frame clones, and not every one. The sample contains 100,000 to 150,000 clones, approximately 80% of which appear only once. Sequenced sample: PBMCs. The receptors shown here come from a man younger than 35 in good health and CMV-seronegative.

The CDR3 loop is CASSEGTSGTYEQYF. CDR3 DNA: TGTGCCAGCAGCGAAGGGACTAGCGGAACTTACGAGCAGTACTTC. The chain recombines TRBV7-9 with TRBJ2-7; 11 nucleotides agree with TRBD2. The length of the CDR3 is 15 residues. V shed 5 bases and J 4 bases; nucleotides not matched to a gene: 7. Germline V gene lookup returns CDR1 SEHNR and CDR2 FQNEAQ (reference sequence).

This clone was observed a handful of times. This rearrangement joins TRBV14 to TRBJ1-6; TRBD1 agrees at 7 bases. The CDR3 has 16 residues. V gave up 6 bases and J gave up 2 bases; unmatched junction bases: 7. Germline V gene data show CDR1 as SGHDN and CDR2 as FVKESK. Written as DNA, the CDR3 is TGTGCCAGCAGTTTCAAAGGGGGCACCTATAATTCACCCCTCCACTTT. The encoded protein is CASSFKGGTYNSPLHF.

This chain links TRBV7-9 with TRBJ2-7, with 8 bases identical to TRBD1. The J segment lost 2 bases and the V segment lost 6 bases, leaving 6 bases of the junction unmatched. Germline V gene sequence: CDR1 SEHNR, CDR2 FQNEAQ (reference sequence). The CDR3 consists of 14 residues. CDR3: CASRPGQAPYEQYF. The CDR3, as DNA: TGTGCCAGCAGGCCGGGACAGGCTCCCTACGAGCAGTACTTC.

This clone was recorded a few times. The J gene is TRBJ1-1, the V gene TRBV18, with 10 bases aligning to TRBD1. Germline V gives CDR1 KGHSH, CDR2 LQKENI. CDR3 size: 16 residues. The junction had 6 bases not matched to a gene; V was cut back by 3 bases and J by 2 bases. The CDR3 protein is CASSPGQGVVNTEAFF. CDR3 bases: TGTGCCAGCTCACCCGGACAGGGGGTGGTAAACACTGAAGCTTTCTTT.

CDR3 DNA sequence: TGTGCCACCAGCAGAGAGGGGAGTTACTATGGCTACACCTTC. Translation: CATSREGSYYGYTF. V is TRBV15 and J is TRBJ1-2; D not resolved. The germline V gene encodes CDR1 LNHNV and CDR2 YYDKDF (reference sequence). V dropped 0 bases and J dropped 3 bases, with 8 bases sitting between them. The CDR3 is 14 amino acids.

This clone was seen only a few times. J is TRBJ2-5 and V is TRBV15; 7 bases match TRBD2. The length of the CDR3 is 16 residues. Germline assignment: CDR1 LNHNV and CDR2 YYDKDF (reference sequence). V lost 4 bases to trimming and J lost 2 bases; unmatched junction nucleotides: 10. CDR3 coding DNA: TGTGCCACCAGCAATCTGCTAGCGGTTACTCAAGAGACCCAGTACTTC. Amino acid sequence: CATSNLLAVTQETQYF. Full variable domain (remainder filled in from reference TRBV15 and TRBJ2-5): DAMVIQNPRYQVTQFGKPVTLSCSQTLNHNVMYWYQQKSSQAPKLLFHYYDKDFNNEADTPDNFQSRRPNTSFCFLDIRSPGLGDTAMYLCATSNLLAVTQETQYFGPGTRLLVL.

The chain employs TRBV6-1 and TRBJ1-5; no clear D. This CDR3 spans 15 amino acids. The germline V and J ends were trimmed by 1 base and 4 bases, with 11 bases remaining between them. The V gene's germline CDR1 is MNHNS and CDR2 SASEGT. CDR3 coding DNA: TGTGCCAGCAGTGAAGGGGTACAGTCGAATCAGCCCCAGCATTTT. Its protein product is CASSEGVQSNQPQHF.

The genes are TRBV28 and TRBJ1-1; 9 bases are a match to TRBD1. The CDR3 length is 14 residues. V lost 6 bases and J lost 5; bases outside the gene matches: 7. Germline lookup yields CDR1 MDHEN and CDR2 SYDVKM. CDR3 loop: CASSFTGGATEAFF. In DNA, the CDR3 is TGTGCCAGCAGCTTCACAGGGGGCGCGACTGAAGCTTTCTTT.

This chain uses TRBV2 with TRBJ1-6; 9 bases match TRBD1. This CDR3 contains 16 residues. In germline, CDR1 is SNHLY, CDR2 FYNNEI. V shed 2 bases, J shed 6 bases, and the junction held 5 bases outside the gene matches. DNA of the CDR3: TGTGCCAGCAGTGAATGGGACAGGGACCCTAATTCACCCCTCCACTTT. Protein sequence: CASSEWDRDPNSPLHF.

This clone was seen only a few times. The genes are TRBV6-5 and TRBJ1-2; D may be TRBD1 (6 bases). V lost 8 bases to trimming and J lost 2 bases, with 15 bases between them. CDR1 and CDR2 from the germline V gene are MNHEY and SVGAGI. This CDR3 comprises 14 residues. The CDR3 spells CASFRGGGNYGYTF. The CDR3 DNA reads as TGTGCCAGCTTTAGGGGAGGGGGGAACTATGGCTACACCTTC.

The chain joins TRBV7-9 to TRBJ1-1; 10 bases are a match to TRBD1. The V gene end was trimmed by 0 bases and the J gene end by 9 bases; junction bases not matched to a gene: 4. Germline lookup yields CDR1 SEHNR and CDR2 FQNEAQ (reference sequence). The CDR3 extends over 14 amino acids. The CDR3 loop is CASSLAGDRGKAFF. In DNA, the CDR3 is TGTGCCAGCAGCTTAGCTGGGGACAGGGGCAAAGCTTTCTTT.

The chain is built from TRBV5-1 and TRBJ2-1, with 10 bases fitting TRBD2. Germline V CDR1 and CDR2: SGHRS, YFSETQ. The CDR3 is 15 residues long. The junction had 5 bases not matched to a gene; V was cut back by 1 base and J by 7 bases. CDR3 in amino acids: CASSLNLAGENEQFF. CDR3 DNA sequence: TGCGCCAGCAGCTTGAATCTAGCGGGGGAGAATGAGCAGTTCTTC.

This clone has only a few counts. The genes are TRBV9 and TRBJ1-1; weak D call: TRBD1 (5 bases). Trimming took 2 bases from V and 1 from J, leaving 12 bases between them. CDR3 length equals 15 residues. CDR1 and CDR2 (germline): SGDLS, YYNGEE. The CDR3 sequence is CASSVRGNANTEAFF. The CDR3 DNA reads as TGTGCCAGCAGCGTTAGGGGTAACGCGAACACTGAAGCTTTCTTT.

The chain combines TRBV2 with TRBJ1-2; D may be TRBD1 (5 bases). Trimming took 6 bases from V and 12 from J, leaving 20 bases between them. The length of the CDR3 is 13 residues. The germline V gene has CDR1 SNHLY and CDR2 FYNNEI. The CDR3 protein is CASSGGTTQGHTF. For the CDR3, the DNA is TGTGCCAGCAGCGGGGGGACCACCCAAGGTCACACCTTC.

The chain uses TRBV9 and TRBJ2-5, with 10 bases aligning to TRBD2. Germline V gives CDR1 SGDLS, CDR2 YYNGEE. V gave up 3 bases and J gave up 5 bases; unmatched junction bases: 7. CDR3 size: 15 residues. The chain's CDR3 is CASSASGGAVETQYF. The DNA of the CDR3 is TGTGCCAGCAGCGCCAGCGGGGGGGCGGTTGAGACCCAGTACTTC.

The chain joins TRBV7-3 to TRBJ2-5; possibly TRBD1 for D (5 bases). Trimming cost V 4 bases and J 4 bases, with 16 bases left between them. Germline-derived CDR1 and CDR2 are SGHTA and FQGTGA. The CDR3 sequence is 15 residues long. The CDR3 DNA follows: TGTGCCAGCAGCTCCTCAGGGAAAGTAGGAGAGACCCAGTACTTC. Protein sequence: CASSSSGKVGETQYF.

The chain employs TRBV19 and TRBJ1-3; TRBD1 aligns across 7 bases. The V gene's germline CDR1 is LNHDA and CDR2 SQIVND (reference sequence). The CDR3 loop spans 16 amino acids. V lost 5 bases to trimming and J lost 1 base; unmatched junction nucleotides: 8. CDR3: CASSASRQGSGNTIYF. DNA of the CDR3: TGTGCCAGTAGTGCTTCACGACAGGGTTCTGGAAACACCATATATTTT.

The chain carries TRBV7-3 and TRBJ2-1; 7 bases are shared with TRBD1. The CDR3 totals 15 residues. CDR1 is SGHTA, CDR2 FQGTGA, per germline. V shed 5 bases, J shed 0 bases, and the junction held 4 bases outside the gene matches. CDR3 sequence: CASSKWTGSYNEQFF. The CDR3 coding sequence is TGTGCCAGCAGCAAATGGACAGGCTCCTACAATGAGCAGTTCTTC.

The chain carries TRBV4-1 and TRBJ2-1, with TRBD2 matching 14 bases. The V gene end was trimmed by 6 bases and the J gene end by 6 bases; junction bases not matched to a gene: 4. Per the germline V gene, CDR1 is MGHRA and CDR2 is YSYEKL. The CDR3 totals 15 residues. Written as DNA, the CDR3 is TGCGCCAGCAGTCTGACTAGCGGGGGGGCCAATGAGCAGTTCTTC. It specifies CASSLTSGGANEQFF.

V is TRBV19 and J is TRBJ1-1, with D perhaps matching TRBD1 (5 bases). The germline V and J ends were trimmed by 3 bases and 4 bases, with 12 bases remaining between them. The CDR3 covers 14 residues. The germline V gene has CDR1 LNHDA and CDR2 SQIVND (reference sequence). CDR3 coding DNA: TGTGCCAGTAGTATCGGGGGTTCGGGCACTGAAGCTTTCTTT. Translated, it gives CASSIGGSGTEAFF.

The chain combines TRBV14 with TRBJ2-7, with TRBD2 as a possible D gene (6 bases). Germline V CDR1 and CDR2: SGHDN, FVKESK. The ends were cut back, 6 bases at V and 5 bases at J, with 20 bases in the middle. The CDR3 covers 15 residues. In DNA, the CDR3 is TGTGCCAGCAGTCCGCGGGGACCGTTTATGGACGAGCAGTACTTC. It translates to CASSPRGPFMDEQYF.

This chain joins TRBV11-2 and TRBJ2-3; TRBD2 matches 12 bases. The CDR3 totals 18 residues. Germline V lookup: CDR1 SGHAT, CDR2 FQNNGV. Germline trimming cut 4 bases from V and 6 bases from J; bases unmatched to any gene: 14. This CDR3 is CASSSLAGGLGLRDTQYF. CDR3 DNA: TGTGCCAGCAGCTCGCTAGCGGGGGGGCTCGGTTTGAGGGATACGCAGTATTTT.

The chain combines TRBV6-5 with TRBJ1-1; D is uncertain. With 4 bases removed from V and 1 base from J, the gap between germline ends came to 10 bases. The germline gives CDR1 MNHEY, CDR2 SVGAGI. The CDR3 extends over 14 amino acids. CDR3: CASSSEEANTEAFF. DNA for the CDR3: TGTGCCAGCAGTTCTGAGGAAGCGAACACTGAAGCTTTCTTT.

The sample holds a few counts of this clone. V gene TRBV12-5 combines with J gene TRBJ1-1, with TRBD1 matching 8 bases. In germline, CDR1 is LGHNT, CDR2 FRNRAP. V was pared by 5 bases and J by 3 bases, with 17 bases of the junction left unmatched. The CDR3 has 18 amino acids. The CDR3 loop is CASGPSSDRAGWDTEAFF. CDR3 nucleotide sequence: TGTGCTAGTGGTCCCTCTTCGGACAGGGCAGGGTGGGACACTGAAGCTTTCTTT.

The chain employs TRBV27 and TRBJ1-1, with a weak D call TRBD1 (5 bases). Germline V gives CDR1 MNHEY, CDR2 SMNVEV (reference sequence). The CDR3 is made up of 15 amino acids. Trimming removed 2 bases from V and 6 bases from J, with 16 bases in between. The CDR3 sequence: CASSLPRTLRPEAFF. As DNA, the CDR3 is TGTGCCAGCAGTTTACCTCGGACACTAAGACCTGAAGCTTTCTTT.

The V gene is TRBV4-2, the J gene TRBJ2-5; TRBD2 aligns across 9 bases. Germline lookup yields CDR1 LGHNA and CDR2 YNFKEQ. CDR3 length: 15 residues. With 0 bases clipped from V and 1 base from J, the junction kept 0 bases outside the gene matches. The CDR3 is CASSQERGGQETQYF. The CDR3 region has the DNA TGTGCCAGCAGCCAAGAGCGGGGGGGCCAAGAGACCCAGTACTTC.

V and J are TRBV14 and TRBJ1-1; D uncertain. Germline loops: CDR1 SGHDN, CDR2 FVKESK. V was clipped by 3 bases and J by 0 bases, with 11 bases between them. The CDR3 length is 15 residues. This CDR3 reads CASSQNPGLNTEAFF. CDR3 DNA: TGTGCCAGCAGCCAGAACCCGGGTCTGAACACTGAAGCTTTCTTT.

The gene calls are TRBV14 and TRBJ2-1; 11 bases align to TRBD2. The CDR3 covers 19 residues. Germline V CDR1 and CDR2: SGHDN, FVKESK. After removal of 3 bases from V and 3 bases from J, the junction contained 13 bases not matched to a gene. The CDR3 here is CASSHWSSGGLRGYNEQFF. The CDR3 nucleotides read TGTGCCAGCAGCCATTGGTCTAGCGGGGGGCTCCGAGGCTACAATGAGCAGTTCTTC.

This clone occurred once. This chain uses TRBV13 with TRBJ1-2, with 10 positions matching TRBD1. The CDR3 loop spans 15 amino acids. Germline V lookup: CDR1 PRHDT, CDR2 FYEKMQ (reference sequence). Trimming took 5 bases from V and 3 from J; bases not matched to a gene: 6. For the CDR3, the DNA is TGTGCCAGCAGCCGGGGGGACAGGGGAGACTATGGCTACACCTTC. It specifies CASSRGDRGDYGYTF.

The CDR3 spells CASSEVTAPTGELFF. DNA of the CDR3: TGTGCCAGCAGTGAAGTTACAGCCCCCACCGGGGAGCTGTTTTTT. The rearrangement links TRBV2 to TRBJ2-2; D unresolved. V lost 1 base, J lost 4 bases, and 10 bases lay in between. The CDR3 spans 15 residues. CDR1 SNHLY and CDR2 FYNNEI come from the germline V gene.